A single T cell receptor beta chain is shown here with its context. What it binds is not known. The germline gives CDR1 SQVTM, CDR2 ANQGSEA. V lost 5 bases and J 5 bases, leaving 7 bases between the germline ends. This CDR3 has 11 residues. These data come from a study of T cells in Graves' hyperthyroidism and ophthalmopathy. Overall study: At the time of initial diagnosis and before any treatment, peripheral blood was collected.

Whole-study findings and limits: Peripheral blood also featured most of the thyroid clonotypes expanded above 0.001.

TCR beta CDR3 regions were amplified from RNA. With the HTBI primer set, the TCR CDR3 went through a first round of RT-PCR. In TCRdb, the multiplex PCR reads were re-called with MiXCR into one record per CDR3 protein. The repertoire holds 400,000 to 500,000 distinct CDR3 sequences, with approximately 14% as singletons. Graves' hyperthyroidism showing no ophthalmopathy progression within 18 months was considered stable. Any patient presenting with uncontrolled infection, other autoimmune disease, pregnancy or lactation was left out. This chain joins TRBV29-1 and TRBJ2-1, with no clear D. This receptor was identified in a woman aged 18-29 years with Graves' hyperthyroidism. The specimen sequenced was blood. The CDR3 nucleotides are TGCAGCGTTCCCCAGAACAATGAGCAGTTCTTC. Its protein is CSVPQNNEQFF.